This T cell receptor beta chain was obtained from a study of blood T cell repertoires in COVID-19. Study-level background: Sources were T cells, B-cell-depleted T cells, or PBMCs; the material itself was cDNA or gDNA.

Germline assignment: CDR1 LGHDT and CDR2 YNNKEL (reference sequence). V was pared by 2 bases and J by 0 bases, with 8 bases between. This CDR3 region has 15 residues. In the original workflow: It was from reference gene primer amplification that nucleated cell counts were estimated. Using immunoSEQ multiplex PCR, the repertoire was profiled, and TCRdb retains in-frame clones only, with some absent. That table is the source of V, J and clone size, and D and trimming were worked out from the DNA. Of some 230,000 clones listed, more than 65% are singletons. Material for sequencing was peripheral blood. This receptor was taken from a woman aged 30 to 39 who had recovered from COVID-19. The chain links TRBV3-1 (or the pseudogene TRBV3-2) to TRBJ2-1, with a possible D match to TRBD2 (5 bases). The CDR3 bases are TGTGCCAGCAGCCAAAGCGGTAGCTCCTACAATGAGCAGTTCTTC. Residues: CASSQSGSSYNEQFF.